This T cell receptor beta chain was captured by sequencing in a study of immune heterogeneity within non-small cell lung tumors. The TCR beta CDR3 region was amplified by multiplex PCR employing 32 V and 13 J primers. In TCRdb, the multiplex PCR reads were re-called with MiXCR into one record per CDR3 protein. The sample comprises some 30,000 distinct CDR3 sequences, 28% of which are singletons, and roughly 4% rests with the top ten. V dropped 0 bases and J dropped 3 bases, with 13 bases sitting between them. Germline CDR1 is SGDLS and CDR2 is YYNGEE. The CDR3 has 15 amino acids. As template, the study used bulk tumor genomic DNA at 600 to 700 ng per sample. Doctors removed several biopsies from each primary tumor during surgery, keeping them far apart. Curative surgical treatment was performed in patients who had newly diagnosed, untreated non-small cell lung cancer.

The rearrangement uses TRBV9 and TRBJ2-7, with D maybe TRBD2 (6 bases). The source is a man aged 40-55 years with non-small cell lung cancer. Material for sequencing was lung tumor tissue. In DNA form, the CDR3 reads TGTGCCAGCAGCGTAGGTAGCGGAGAGGGCTACGAGCAGTACTTC. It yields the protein CASSVGSGEGYEQYF.